This TCR beta chain stems from a study of shared clonotypes between healthy human individuals. CD8 cells classed as naive were CD45RO-negative and positively selected for CCR7, excluding terminally differentiated effector memory CD45RA+ cells. As concerns this clone: The target antigen is unknown.

This CDR3 has 14 residues. The V end lost 4 bases, the J end lost 7 bases, and 15 bases lay between the germline ends. The V gene's germline CDR1 is SGHNT and CDR2 YYREEE (reference sequence). Study results and caveats: Owing to a small donor count, the genetic and exposure-history diversity represented was limited. Shared clonotypes: about 5% naive CD4, around 3.5% naive CD8, less than 2.5% memory CD4, under 0.5% memory CD8.

Samples underwent the assay at deep level. Assay used: immunoSEQ multiplex PCR; TCRdb lists only in-frame clones, some missing. The sample includes about 750,000 clones, around 92% of them seen just once. The chain joins TRBV5-4 to TRBJ2-1, with TRBD1 as a possible D gene (6 bases). The sample was naive CD8+ T cells sorted from blood. This TCR was sampled from a man aged 25-40 years in good health. The CDR3 DNA follows: TGTGCCAGCAGCCTAGGGGGTAGTAGGAATGAGCAGTTCTTC. This sequence encodes CASSLGGSRNEQFF.